This passage covers 8 T cell receptor beta chains from one sample sequenced in a study of T-cell reconstitution after alpha-beta-depleted transplantation in children. Unique molecular identifiers were incorporated during preparation of the TCRbeta library. TCRdb independently ran MiXCR on the PCR reads; one entry per CDR3 protein. Of nearly 550,000 distinct CDR3 sequences in the sample, around 20% were seen once. Source: PBMCs from the stem cell graft donor, taken from the stem cell graft. The receptors here all came from a human donor who donated a stem cell graft to a child with acute lymphoblastic leukemia.

The table lists this clonotype with a few counts. The junction does not match germline at one end; this may be a read error. The DNA for the CDR3 is TGTGCCAGCAGCTTAGCAACTAGCGGGCCCCAGCGATTC. As protein: CASSLATSGPQRF. V and J are TRBV7-2 and TRBJ2-7, with 9 bases fitting TRBD2. Germline V lookup: CDR1 SGHTA, CDR2 FQGNSA. The CDR3 has 13 residues.

This rearrangement joins TRBV4-1 to TRBJ1-2; 12 bases map to TRBD1. J gave up 9 bases and V 2 bases, and 7 bases lay outside the gene matches. Germline CDR1 MGHRA, CDR2 YSYEKL. CDR3 size: 15 residues. The CDR3 reads CASSQSGTGGASYTF. In DNA form, the CDR3 reads TGCGCCAGCAGCCAAAGTGGGACAGGGGGCGCGAGCTACACCTTC.

V and J are TRBV5-6 and TRBJ2-5; TRBD2 might be the D (6 bases). V shed 5 bases and J shed 5 bases, with 16 bases lying between them. The germline CDR1 and CDR2 sequences are SGHDT and YYEEEE. The CDR3 is 14 residues long. This CDR3 is CASRAGVGRETQYF. In nucleotides, the CDR3 is TGTGCCAGCAGGGCCGGGGTGGGGAGGGAGACCCAGTACTTC.

The chain couples TRBV6-1 to TRBJ2-7; 11 bases map to TRBD2. With V trimmed by 8 bases and J by 3 bases, 6 bases remained unmatched. The CDR3 contains 14 residues. CDR1 is MNHNS, CDR2 SASEGT, per germline. CDR3 protein: CASGLAGGGYEQYF. The CDR3 nucleotides are TGTGCCAGCGGGCTAGCGGGAGGAGGCTACGAGCAGTACTTC.

This clonotype was picked up a small number of times. The chain combines TRBV10-3 with TRBJ2-3; 7 nucleotides agree with TRBD1. This CDR3 spans 17 amino acids. The junction had 9 bases not matched to a gene; V was cut back by 2 bases and J by 1 base. The germline V gene has CDR1 ENHRY and CDR2 SYGVKD. The CDR3 sequence is CAISEPGTAFGTDTQYF. DNA of the CDR3: TGTGCCATCAGTGAGCCGGGGACAGCCTTCGGCACAGATACGCAGTATTTT.

A few counts support this clonotype. J is TRBJ1-1 and V is TRBV6-4; 9 bases are shared with TRBD1. CDR1 MRHNA and CDR2 SNTAGT come from the germline V gene. The length of the CDR3 is 15 residues. Unmatched junction bases numbered 7, after V lost 4 bases and J lost 4 bases. The CDR3 bases are TGTGCCAGCAGTGCAACGACAGGGGGTTCCACTGAAGCTTTCTTT. It is translated as CASSATTGGSTEAFF.

There are a few counts of this clonotype. The CDR3 here is CASSRNQGYSNQPQHF. In nucleotides, the CDR3 is TGTGCCAGCAGTCGAAACCAGGGTTATAGCAATCAGCCCCAGCATTTT. The chain is built from TRBV12-3 or TRBV12-4 and TRBJ1-5, with D possibly TRBD1 on 5 matching bases. Trimming stripped 5 bases from V and 0 bases from J, with 14 bases between. The CDR3 length is 16 residues.

This clonotype was counted a few times. The gene calls are TRBV5-1 and TRBJ2-1; 8 bases agree with TRBD1. The CDR3 consists of 16 residues. Germline trimming cut 1 base from V and 5 bases from J; bases unmatched to any gene: 8. Germline loops: CDR1 SGHRS, CDR2 YFSETQ. The CDR3 reads CASSLSPAGQDNEQFF. The CDR3 DNA sequence: TGCGCCAGCAGCTTGTCTCCCGCGGGACAGGACAATGAGCAGTTCTTC.